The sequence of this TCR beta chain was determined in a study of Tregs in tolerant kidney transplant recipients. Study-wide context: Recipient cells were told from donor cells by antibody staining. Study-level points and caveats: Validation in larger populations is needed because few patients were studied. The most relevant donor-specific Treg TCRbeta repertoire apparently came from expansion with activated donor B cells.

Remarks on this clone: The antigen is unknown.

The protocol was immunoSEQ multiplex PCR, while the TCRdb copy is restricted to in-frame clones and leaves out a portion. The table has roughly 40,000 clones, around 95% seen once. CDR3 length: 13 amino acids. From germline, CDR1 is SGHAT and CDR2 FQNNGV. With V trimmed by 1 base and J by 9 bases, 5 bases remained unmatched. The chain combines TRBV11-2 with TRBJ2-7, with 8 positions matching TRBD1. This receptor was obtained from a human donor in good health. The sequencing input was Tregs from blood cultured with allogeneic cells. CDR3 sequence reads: CASSLGVQGAQYF. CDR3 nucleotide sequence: TGTGCCAGCAGCTTAGGGGTCCAGGGGGCGCAGTACTTC.